This T cell receptor (beta chain) was identified in a study of T-cell reconstitution after alpha-beta-depleted transplantation in children. Unique molecular identifiers were incorporated into the prepared TCRbeta library. From the PCR reads, TCRdb called clonotypes with MiXCR, one entry per CDR3 protein. The sample lists fewer than 90,000 distinct CDR3 sequences, 7% to 8% seen once, with approximately 2.3% in the top ten. At least ten counts were recorded for this clonotype. The CDR3 length is 13 residues. CDR1 is LGHNT and CDR2 is FRNRAP in the germline V gene. V was shortened by 3 bases and J by 5 bases, with 8 bases between the two germline ends.

This chain links TRBV12-5 with TRBJ1-5; no clear D. The clonotype comes from a human donor who donated a stem cell graft to a child with acute lymphoblastic leukemia. Here the sequenced sample was PBMCs from the stem cell graft donor, taken from the stem cell graft. CDR3 protein: CASGLIGHQPQHF. The CDR3 nucleotides are TGTGCTAGTGGTTTAATTGGCCATCAGCCCCAGCATTTT.